This T cell receptor beta chain is drawn from a study of beta chain features in type 1 diabetes. Study-level points and caveats: PCR might preferentially amplify shorter templates, equally in patients and controls. Individuals with type 1 diabetes displayed fewer insertions and more deletions at VDJ junctions. There was a moderate but significant shortening of TCRB CDR3s in all four CD4+ subsets of Type 1 diabetes patients.

V was shortened by 0 bases and J by 6 bases, with 13 bases between the two germline ends. This CDR3 is 14 amino acids long. Germline V gene sequence: CDR1 SGHRS, CDR2 YFSETQ. The isolated RNA, all of it, was reverse transcribed, so expressed TCRB transcripts were what got sequenced. TCRdb keeps only in-frame clones here, not all; method: immunoSEQ multiplex PCR. The sample carries 550,000 to 850,000 clones, 10% to 15% recorded once. In the case of this clone: As yet, its antigen is unknown.

The rearrangement joins TRBV5-1 to TRBJ2-7, with D uncertain. This TCR was recovered from a man aged 18 to 30 with type 1 diabetes. Specimen: naive CD4+ T cells from blood. The CDR3 sequence is CASSLGAVAPEQYF. The DNA of the CDR3 is TGCGCCAGCAGCTTGGGCGCGGTGGCCCCCGAGCAGTACTTC. Filled out from reference TRBV5-1 and TRBJ2-7, the complete variable domain reads KAGVTQTPRYLIKTRGQQVTLSCSPISGHRSVSWYQQTPGQGLQFLFEYFSETQRNKGNFPGRFSGRQFSNSRSEMNVSTLELGDSALYLCASSLGAVAPEQYFGPGTRLTVT.